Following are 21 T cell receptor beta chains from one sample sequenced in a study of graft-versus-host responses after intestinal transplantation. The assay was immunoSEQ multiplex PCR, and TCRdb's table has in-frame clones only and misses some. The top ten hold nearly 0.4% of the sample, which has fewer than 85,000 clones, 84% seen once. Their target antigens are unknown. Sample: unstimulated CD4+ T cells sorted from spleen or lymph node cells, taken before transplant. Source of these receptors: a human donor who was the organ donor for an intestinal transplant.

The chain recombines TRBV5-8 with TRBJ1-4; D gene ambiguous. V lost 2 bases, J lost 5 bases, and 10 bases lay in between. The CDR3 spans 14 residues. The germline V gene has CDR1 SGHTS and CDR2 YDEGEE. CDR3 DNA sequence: TGTGCCAGCAGCTTTCACAGCAGAAATGAAAAACTGTTTTTT. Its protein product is CASSFHSRNEKLFF.

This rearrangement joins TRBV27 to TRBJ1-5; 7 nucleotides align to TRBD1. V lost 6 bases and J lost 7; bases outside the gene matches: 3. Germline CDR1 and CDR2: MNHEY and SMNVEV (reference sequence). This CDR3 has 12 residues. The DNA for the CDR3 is TGTGCCAGCAGGAGACAGGGACAGCCCCAGCATTTT. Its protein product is CASRRQGQPQHF.

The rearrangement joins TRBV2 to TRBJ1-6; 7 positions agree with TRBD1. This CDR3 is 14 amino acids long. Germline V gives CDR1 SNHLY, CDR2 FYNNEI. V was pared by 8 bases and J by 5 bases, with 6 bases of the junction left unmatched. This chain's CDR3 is CASLRDSNNSPLHF. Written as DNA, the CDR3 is TGTGCCAGCCTTCGGGACAGTAATAATTCACCCCTCCACTTT.

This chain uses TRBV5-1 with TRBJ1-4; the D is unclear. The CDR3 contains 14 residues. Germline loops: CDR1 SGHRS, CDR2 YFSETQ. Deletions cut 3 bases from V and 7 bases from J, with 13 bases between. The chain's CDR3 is CASSSGGSPEKLFF. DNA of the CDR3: TGCGCCAGCAGCTCCGGTGGTTCGCCTGAAAAACTGTTTTTT.

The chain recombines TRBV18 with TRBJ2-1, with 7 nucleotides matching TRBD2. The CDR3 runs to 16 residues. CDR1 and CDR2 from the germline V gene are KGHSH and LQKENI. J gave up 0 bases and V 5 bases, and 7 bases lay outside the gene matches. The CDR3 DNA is TGTGCCAGCTCATTACGGGGGACTAACTCCTACAATGAGCAGTTCTTC. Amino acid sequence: CASSLRGTNSYNEQFF.

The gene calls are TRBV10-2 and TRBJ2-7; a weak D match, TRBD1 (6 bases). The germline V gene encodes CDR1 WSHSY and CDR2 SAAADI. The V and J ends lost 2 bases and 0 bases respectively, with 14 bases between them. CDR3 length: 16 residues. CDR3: CASSERGGRSSYEQYV. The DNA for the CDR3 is TGCGCCAGCAGTGAGAGAGGGGGTAGGAGCTCCTACGAGCAGTACGTC.

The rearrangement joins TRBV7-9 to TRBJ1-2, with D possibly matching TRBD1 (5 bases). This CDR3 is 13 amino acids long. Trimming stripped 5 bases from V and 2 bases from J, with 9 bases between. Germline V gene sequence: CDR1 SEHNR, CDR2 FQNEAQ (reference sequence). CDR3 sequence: CASSPGHNYGYTF. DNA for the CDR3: TGTGCCAGCAGCCCTGGACACAACTATGGCTACACCTTC.

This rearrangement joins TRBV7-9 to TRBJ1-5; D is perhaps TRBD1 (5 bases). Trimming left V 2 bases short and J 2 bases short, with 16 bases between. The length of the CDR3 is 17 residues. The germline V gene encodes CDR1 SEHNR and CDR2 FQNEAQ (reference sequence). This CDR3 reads CASSLTPRSGGNQPQHF. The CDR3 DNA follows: TGTGCCAGCAGCTTAACCCCTCGGTCGGGGGGCAATCAGCCCCAGCATTTT.

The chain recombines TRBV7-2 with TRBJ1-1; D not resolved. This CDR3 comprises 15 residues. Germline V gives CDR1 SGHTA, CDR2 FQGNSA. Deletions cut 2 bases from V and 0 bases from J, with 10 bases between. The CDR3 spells CASSLMSPMNTEAFF. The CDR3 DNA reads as TGTGCCAGCAGCTTAATGAGCCCAATGAACACTGAAGCTTTCTTT.

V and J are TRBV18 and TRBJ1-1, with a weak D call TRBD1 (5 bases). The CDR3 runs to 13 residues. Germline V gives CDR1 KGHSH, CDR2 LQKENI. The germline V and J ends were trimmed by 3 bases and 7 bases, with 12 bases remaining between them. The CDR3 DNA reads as TGTGCCAGCTCACCCGGGACTACTAGTGAAGCTTTCTTT. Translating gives CASSPGTTSEAFF.

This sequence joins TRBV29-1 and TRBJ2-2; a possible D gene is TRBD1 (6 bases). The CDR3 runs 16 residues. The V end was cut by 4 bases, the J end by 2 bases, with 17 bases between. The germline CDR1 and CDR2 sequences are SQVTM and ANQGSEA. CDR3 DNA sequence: TGCAGCGTTGGGAAAGGTGGACAGCTTAACACCGGGGAGCTGTTTTTT. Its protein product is CSVGKGGQLNTGELFF.

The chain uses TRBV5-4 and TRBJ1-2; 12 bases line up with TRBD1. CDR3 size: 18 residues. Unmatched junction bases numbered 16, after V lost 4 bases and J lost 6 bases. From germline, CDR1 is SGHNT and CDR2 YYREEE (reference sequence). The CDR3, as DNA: TGTGCCAGCAGCCTCGGTGCGGGACAGGGGGCGAAGATAAATGGCTACACCTTC. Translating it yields CASSLGAGQGAKINGYTF.

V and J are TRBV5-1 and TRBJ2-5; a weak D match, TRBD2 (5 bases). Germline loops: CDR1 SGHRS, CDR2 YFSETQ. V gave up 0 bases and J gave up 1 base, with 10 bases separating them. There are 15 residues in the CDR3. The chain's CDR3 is CASSLARTGQETQYF. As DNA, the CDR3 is TGCGCCAGCAGCTTGGCGCGGACTGGCCAAGAGACCCAGTACTTC.

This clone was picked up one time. The CDR3 bases are TGTGCCAGCAAGGCAGACAGGGTTGGAAACACCATATATTTT. Its protein product is CASKADRVGNTIYF. The chain links TRBV2 to TRBJ1-3, with 7 bases fitting TRBD1. V lost 7 bases, J lost 3 bases, and 6 bases stayed unmatched. CDR1 is SNHLY and CDR2 is FYNNEI in the germline V gene. This CDR3 contains 14 residues.

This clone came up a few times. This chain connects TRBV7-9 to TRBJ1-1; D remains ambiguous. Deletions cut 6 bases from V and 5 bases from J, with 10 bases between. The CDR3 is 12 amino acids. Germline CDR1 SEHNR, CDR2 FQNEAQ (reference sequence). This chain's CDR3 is CASSQHRTEAFF. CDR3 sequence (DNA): TGTGCCAGCAGTCAACACAGAACTGAAGCTTTCTTT.

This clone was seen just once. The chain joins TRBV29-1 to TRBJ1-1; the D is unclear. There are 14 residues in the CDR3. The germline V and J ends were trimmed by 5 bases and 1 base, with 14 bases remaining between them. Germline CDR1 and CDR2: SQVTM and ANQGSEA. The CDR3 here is CSVPGRGRNTEAFF. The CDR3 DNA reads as TGCAGCGTTCCAGGCCGAGGGAGGAACACTGAAGCTTTCTTT.

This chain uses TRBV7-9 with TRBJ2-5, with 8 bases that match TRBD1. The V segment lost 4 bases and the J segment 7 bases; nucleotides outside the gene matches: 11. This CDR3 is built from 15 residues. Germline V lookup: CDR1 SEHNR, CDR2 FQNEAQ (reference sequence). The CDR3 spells CASSSGQGKQGTQYF. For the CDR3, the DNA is TGTGCCAGCAGCTCCGGACAGGGAAAACAGGGGACCCAGTACTTC.

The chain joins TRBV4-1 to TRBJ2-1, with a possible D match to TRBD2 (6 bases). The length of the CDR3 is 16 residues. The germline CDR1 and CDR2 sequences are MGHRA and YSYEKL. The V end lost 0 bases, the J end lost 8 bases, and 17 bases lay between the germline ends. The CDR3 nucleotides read TGCGCCAGCAGCCAAGATCCCCGGGGGAGGTCGGATGAGCAGTTCTTC. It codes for CASSQDPRGRSDEQFF.

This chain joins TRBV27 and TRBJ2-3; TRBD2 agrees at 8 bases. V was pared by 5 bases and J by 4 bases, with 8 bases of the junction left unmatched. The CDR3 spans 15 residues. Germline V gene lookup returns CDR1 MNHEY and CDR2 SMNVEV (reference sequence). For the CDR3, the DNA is TGTGCCAGCAGTAGCCCCGGACTAGCCTCAGATACGCAGTATTTT. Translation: CASSSPGLASDTQYF.

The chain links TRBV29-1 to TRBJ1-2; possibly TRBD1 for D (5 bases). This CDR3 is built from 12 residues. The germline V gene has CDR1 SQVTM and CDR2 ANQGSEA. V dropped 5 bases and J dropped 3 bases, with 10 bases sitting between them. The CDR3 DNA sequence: TGCAGCGTTAGGCAGACAGACTATGGCTACACCTTC. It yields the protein CSVRQTDYGYTF.

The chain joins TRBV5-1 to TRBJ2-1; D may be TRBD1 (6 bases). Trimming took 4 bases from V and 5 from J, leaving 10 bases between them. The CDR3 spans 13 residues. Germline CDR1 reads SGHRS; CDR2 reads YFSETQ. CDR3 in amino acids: CASSPGQNNEQFF. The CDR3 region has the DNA TGCGCCAGCAGCCCGGGACAAAACAATGAGCAGTTCTTC.